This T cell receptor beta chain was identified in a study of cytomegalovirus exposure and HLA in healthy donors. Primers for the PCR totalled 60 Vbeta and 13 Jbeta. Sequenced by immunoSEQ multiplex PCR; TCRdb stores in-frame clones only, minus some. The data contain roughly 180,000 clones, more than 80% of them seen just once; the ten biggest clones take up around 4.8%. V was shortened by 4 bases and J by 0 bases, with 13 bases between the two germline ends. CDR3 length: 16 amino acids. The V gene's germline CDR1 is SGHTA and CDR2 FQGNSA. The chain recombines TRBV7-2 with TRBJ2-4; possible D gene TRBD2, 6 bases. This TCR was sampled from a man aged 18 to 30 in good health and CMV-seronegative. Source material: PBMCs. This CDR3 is CASSSRETLAKNIQYF. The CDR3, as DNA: TGTGCCAGCAGCTCCCGGGAGACCCTAGCCAAAAACATTCAGTACTTC.